The entry below describes one T cell receptor beta chain. The antigen is undetermined. CDR1 is MNHEY and CDR2 is SVGAGI in the germline V gene. This CDR3 comprises 13 residues. V lost 7 bases and J 1 base, leaving 10 bases between the germline ends. Libraries were prepared by immunoSEQ multiplex PCR; TCRdb keeps only in-frame clonotypes and omits some of them. The table shows tens of thousands of clones, with 80% occurring only once. All trial patients relapsed after autologous stem cell transplantation. This sample is drawn from a study of PD-1 blockade in classical Hodgkin lymphoma. Study overall: Intravenous delivery of nivolumab at 3 mg/kg to patients occurred every 2 weeks.

Findings of the study overall: Before treatment, TCR diversity in newly diagnosed patients was reportedly lower than in healthy donors.

Sample: peripheral blood mononuclear cells (PBMCs), taken before the second cycle of nivolumab. The chain uses TRBV6-5 and TRBJ1-1, with D unclear. The source of this sequence is a human donor with classical Hodgkin lymphoma. The CDR3 is CASKLVGNTEAFF. The CDR3 nucleotides read TGTGCCAGCAAATTGGTTGGGAACACTGAAGCTTTCTTT.